This section outlines one T cell receptor beta chain sequence together with its context. This entry is derived from a study of blood T cell repertoires in COVID-19. Study details: Sources were T cells, B-cell-depleted T cells, or PBMCs; the material itself was cDNA or gDNA.

A Seattle source enrolled patients during active infection and followed them longitudinally. This CDR3 is 13 amino acids long. Germline values: CDR1 ENHRY, CDR2 SYGVKD. V shed 6 bases and J shed 5 bases, with 11 bases lying between them. In the authors' methods: Reference gene primers were amplified, and this amplification served to estimate nucleated cell counts. Assay used: immunoSEQ multiplex PCR; TCRdb lists only in-frame clones, some missing. The D gene and trimming were derived from the DNA, and the V and J assignments and clone size from that table. This sample has around 200,000 clones, with 75% to 85% found just once.

Sequencing used peripheral blood. The sequence came from a woman aged 30 to 39 with COVID-19, enrolled during active disease. The chain combines TRBV10-3 with TRBJ2-4; the D gene is possibly TRBD2 (6 bases). CDR3 sequence: CAIRRDSENIQYF. As DNA, the CDR3 is TGTGCCATCAGGAGGGACTCCGAAAACATTCAGTACTTC.